The clone carrying this T cell receptor (beta chain) was seen more than once but under ten times. The data are from a study of blood T cells in healthy people across ages. The use of a sample-barcoded 5' primer and a J-beta primer mix characterized a second PCR of 7 to 11 cycles. TCRdb re-called the 5' RACE reads with MiXCR, one entry per CDR3 protein. Here the sample spans about 800,000 distinct CDR3 sequences, 20% to 30% being singletons. The data were also submitted as part of a second study, on T cells of mothers and their children.

This clonotype was sampled from a boy aged 5-17 years in good health. Sequencing input: blood.

CDR3 in amino acids: CASSQVTTGETQYF. CDR3 coding DNA: TGCGCCAGCAGCCAAGTAACAACCGGGGAGACCCAGTACTTC. The J gene is TRBJ2-5, the V gene TRBV4-3, with D uncertain. Germline V gene data show CDR1 as LGHNA and CDR2 as YSLEER. The CDR3 totals 14 residues. Trimming took 1 base from V and 5 from J, leaving 11 bases between them.